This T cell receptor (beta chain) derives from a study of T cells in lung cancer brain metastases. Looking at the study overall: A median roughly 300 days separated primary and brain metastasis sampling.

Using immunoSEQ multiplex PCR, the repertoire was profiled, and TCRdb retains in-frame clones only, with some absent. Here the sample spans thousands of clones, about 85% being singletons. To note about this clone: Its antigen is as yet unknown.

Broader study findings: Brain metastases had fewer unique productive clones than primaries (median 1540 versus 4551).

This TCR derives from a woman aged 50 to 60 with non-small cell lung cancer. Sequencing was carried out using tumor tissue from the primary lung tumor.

CDR3 loop: CAIRSDRGNYGYTF. CDR3 bases: TGTGCCATCAGGTCGGACAGGGGCAACTATGGCTACACCTTC. The chain carries TRBV10-3 and TRBJ1-2; 9 bases align to TRBD1. With 6 bases clipped from V and 2 bases from J, the junction kept 4 bases outside the gene matches. Germline CDR1 ENHRY, CDR2 SYGVKD. CDR3 length: 14 residues.